The 29 T cell receptor beta chains below were found in one sample sequenced in a study of blood T cell repertoires in COVID-19. Some clones are missing from TCRdb's copy, which holds only in-frame ones; the method was immunoSEQ multiplex PCR. The table shows hundreds of thousands of clones, with 75% to 90% occurring only once. Material for sequencing was PBMCs or T cells enriched from blood (not recorded which). These receptors originate from a woman in her twenties or thirties who had been exposed to COVID-19.

The rearrangement uses TRBV5-5 and TRBJ2-5, with D uncertain. The V gene lost 1 base and the J gene lost 1 base, with 11 bases spanning the gap. The CDR3 contains 15 residues. CDR1 and CDR2 from the germline V gene are SGHKS and YYEKEE (reference sequence). The DNA for the CDR3 is TGTGCCAGCAGCTTGAATCATGGCCTCCAAGAGACCCAGTACTTC. Protein sequence: CASSLNHGLQETQYF.

The chain is built from TRBV2 and TRBJ2-2, with D unclear. Germline V lookup: CDR1 SNHLY, CDR2 FYNNEI. This CDR3 spans 14 amino acids. The germline V and J ends were trimmed by 2 bases and 2 bases, with 6 bases remaining between them. CDR3 nucleotides: TGTGCCAGCAGTGAAATGCGCAACACCGGGGAGCTGTTTTTT. Encoded protein: CASSEMRNTGELFF.

This chain joins TRBV2 and TRBJ1-3; D ambiguous. The CDR3 is made up of 14 amino acids. Germline V gene lookup returns CDR1 SNHLY and CDR2 FYNNEI. V lost 6 bases, J lost 0 bases, and 9 bases lay in between. In DNA form, the CDR3 reads TGTGCCAGCAGAGCTTTATTCTCTGGAAACACCATATATTTT. Encoded protein: CASRALFSGNTIYF.

The chain joins TRBV9 to TRBJ2-5; TRBD1 is a possible D gene (6 bases). Looked up from germline, CDR1 is SGDLS and CDR2 is YYNGEE. V lost 3 bases and J lost 7, with 19 bases in between. The CDR3 totals 15 residues. The CDR3 coding sequence is TGTGCCAGCAGCGCTGGAGTTGGGGGCCTGGGGACCCAGTACTTC. Translation: CASSAGVGGLGTQYF.

A few counts support this clone. The chain joins TRBV5-1 to TRBJ2-1; TRBD2 matches 10 bases. The J segment lost 9 bases and the V segment lost 0 bases, leaving 15 bases of the junction unmatched. The CDR3 is 18 amino acids. The V gene's germline CDR1 is SGHRS and CDR2 YFSETQ. The DNA for the CDR3 is TGCGCCAGCAGCTTGGGACTAGCGGGCAATACCCCCCGCCCTGAGCAGTTCTTC. It translates to CASSLGLAGNTPRPEQFF.

This clone was observed a few times. The rearrangement links TRBV4-3 to TRBJ2-7; the D gene is possibly TRBD1 (6 bases). The CDR3 consists of 15 residues. Germline CDR1 and CDR2: LGHNA and YSLEER. V dropped 0 bases and J dropped 1 base, with 10 bases sitting between them. The CDR3: CASSQDIGQSYEQYF. The CDR3 DNA reads as TGCGCCAGCAGCCAAGATATCGGACAGTCCTACGAGCAGTACTTC.

The rearrangement uses TRBV24-1 and TRBJ1-2, with no clear D. Germline CDR1 KGHDR, CDR2 SFDVKD. CDR3 length: 14 amino acids. Trimming removed 2 bases from V and 1 base from J, with 7 bases in between. The CDR3 is CATSDSDFNYGYTF. CDR3 bases: TGTGCCACCAGTGATTCTGACTTTAACTATGGCTACACCTTC.

The chain recombines TRBV7-2 with TRBJ2-1; weak D call: TRBD2 (5 bases). Trimming cost V 6 bases and J 4 bases, with 13 bases left between them. Per germline, CDR1 SGHTA and CDR2 FQGNSA. The length of the CDR3 is 14 residues. This CDR3 is CASRSAAPYNEQFF. CDR3 DNA sequence: TGTGCCAGCAGGTCAGCGGCTCCTTACAATGAGCAGTTCTTC.

The chain joins TRBV7-2 to TRBJ2-5, with D tentatively TRBD2 (6 bases). The V gene's germline CDR1 is SGHTA and CDR2 FQGNSA. With 5 bases removed from V and 0 bases from J, the gap between germline ends came to 13 bases. The CDR3 is made up of 15 amino acids. The chain's CDR3 is CASSTWDWYQETQYF. DNA for the CDR3: TGTGCCAGCAGCACATGGGACTGGTACCAAGAGACCCAGTACTTC.

The chain joins TRBV19 to TRBJ2-1; the D gene is possibly TRBD1 (5 bases). The V end was cut by 3 bases, the J end by 8 bases, with 8 bases between. Germline values: CDR1 LNHDA, CDR2 SQIVND (reference sequence). The CDR3 extends over 12 amino acids. The CDR3 sequence: CASSMSGYEQFF. The CDR3 DNA reads as TGTGCCAGTAGTATGTCAGGGTATGAGCAGTTCTTC.

This clone was found once. The chain joins TRBV7-3 to TRBJ2-3; a possible D gene is TRBD2 (5 bases). CDR1 and CDR2 from the germline V gene are SGHTA and FQGTGA. The CDR3 totals 12 residues. V shed 8 bases and J shed 5 bases, with 11 bases lying between them. Here the CDR3 DNA reads TGTGCCAGCGGGCTAGCAAGAGATACGCAGTATTTT. It specifies CASGLARDTQYF. Full variable domain (missing parts from reference TRBV7-3 and TRBJ2-3): GAGVSQTPSNKVTEKGKYVELRCDPISGHTALYWYRQSLGQGPEFLIYFQGTGAADDSGLPNDRFFAVRPEGSVSTLKIQRTERGDSAVYLCASGLARDTQYFGPGTRLTVL.

The J gene is TRBJ1-5, the V gene TRBV6-1; D not resolved. CDR1 and CDR2 from the germline V gene are MNHNS and SASEGT. V lost 4 bases, J lost 5 bases, and 18 bases lay in between. The CDR3 length is 16 residues. The CDR3 here is CASSVSPGNWDQPQHF. As DNA, the CDR3 is TGTGCCAGCAGTGTATCTCCGGGAAATTGGGATCAGCCCCAGCATTTT.

This rearrangement joins TRBV19 to TRBJ1-5; no definite D call. The CDR3 has 16 residues. The ends were cut back, 4 bases at V and 0 bases at J, with 13 bases in the middle. The germline gives CDR1 LNHDA, CDR2 SQIVND (reference sequence). The CDR3 DNA reads as TGTGCCAGTAGTACCTTAGTAATTAATAGCAATCAGCCCCAGCATTTT. This encodes CASSTLVINSNQPQHF.

The V and J genes are TRBV14 and TRBJ2-3; D is perhaps TRBD2 (5 bases). Trimming pared 4 bases from V and 3 bases from J, leaving 11 bases between. The CDR3 consists of 14 residues. The germline CDR1 and CDR2 sequences are SGHDN and FVKESK. The CDR3 loop is CASSLRGQTDTQYF. CDR3 coding DNA: TGTGCCAGCAGCCTTCGGGGTCAGACAGATACGCAGTATTTT.

The V gene is TRBV5-1, the J gene TRBJ1-6; a weak D match, TRBD1 (5 bases). CDR1 is SGHRS, CDR2 YFSETQ, per germline. CDR3 length: 16 amino acids. V was clipped by 0 bases and J by 7 bases, with 14 bases between them. The CDR3 nucleotides are TGCGCCAGCAGCTTGGTTGGTCAGGGCCGAAATTCACCCCTCCACTTT. It translates to CASSLVGQGRNSPLHF.

Points on this clone: The junction and the germline gene differ at one end; a read error may be behind it. Within the sample, other DNA sequences also encode this same CDR3. The rearrangement joins TRBV24-1 to TRBJ2-3; perhaps TRBD1 as D (6 bases). This CDR3 is built from 15 residues. Germline V gives CDR1 KGHDR, CDR2 SFDVKD. In DNA, the CDR3 is TGTGCCACCAGTGATTTGCGGGACACCACAGATACACAGTATTTT. It is translated as CATSDLRDTTDTQYF.

This clone was counted only a few times. The chain recombines TRBV5-1 with TRBJ2-1; 9 nucleotides match TRBD2. The CDR3 has 15 residues. Looked up from germline, CDR1 is SGHRS and CDR2 is YFSETQ. Trimming at V came to 4 bases and at J to 8 bases, leaving 10 bases not matched to a gene. The DNA of the CDR3 is TGCGCCAGCAGCACCCATAGCGGGAGAGCCGATGAGCAGTTCTTC. Translation gives CASSTHSGRADEQFF. Full variable domain (remainder filled in from reference TRBV5-1 and TRBJ2-1): KAGVTQTPRYLIKTRGQQVTLSCSPISGHRSVSWYQQTPGQGLQFLFEYFSETQRNKGNFPGRFSGRQFSNSRSEMNVSTLELGDSALYLCASSTHSGRADEQFFGPGTRLTVL.

The V gene is TRBV7-3, the J gene TRBJ1-1; 8 bases align to TRBD1. CDR1 is SGHTA, CDR2 FQGTGA, per germline. The CDR3 covers 18 residues. V lost 7 bases and J lost 0; bases outside the gene matches: 16. CDR3 sequence: CASKDLVGTGIMNTEAFF. CDR3 coding DNA: TGTGCCAGCAAGGACCTTGTCGGGACAGGTATAATGAACACTGAAGCTTTCTTT.

This clone turned up a few times. One end of the junction is discordant with germline, which a read error may explain. The rearrangement uses TRBV11-2 and TRBJ1-2, with D perhaps matching TRBD1 (6 bases). The CDR3 sequence is 14 residues long. Per the germline V gene, CDR1 is SGHAT and CDR2 is FQNNGV. The CDR3: CASSLESWQGHTFF. CDR3 nucleotide sequence: TGTGCCAGCAGCTTAGAATCTTGGCAGGGGCATACCTTCTTC.

This chain joins TRBV19 and TRBJ1-3, with TRBD1 matching 11 bases. The germline gives CDR1 LNHDA, CDR2 SQIVND (reference sequence). The CDR3 runs 14 residues. The V segment lost 8 bases and the J segment 2 bases; nucleotides outside the gene matches: 2. CDR3 sequence (DNA): TGTGCCAGTGAGGACAGGGGGCCTGGAAACACCATATATTTT. Its translation is CASEDRGPGNTIYF.

This clone was seen once. The rearrangement links TRBV6-5 to TRBJ1-3; 9 positions agree with TRBD1. The V gene end was trimmed by 4 bases and the J gene end by 3 bases; junction bases not matched to a gene: 7. CDR3 length equals 16 residues. CDR1 is MNHEY, CDR2 SVGAGI, per germline. The CDR3 DNA follows: TGTGCCAGCAGTTTCGGGACAGGGTTAAGTGGAAACACCATATATTTT. Amino acid sequence: CASSFGTGLSGNTIYF.

J is TRBJ2-2 and V is TRBV2, with TRBD1 as a possible D gene (5 bases). V was trimmed by 7 bases and J by 6 bases, leaving 12 bases between them. The CDR3 extends over 13 amino acids. Germline-derived CDR1 and CDR2 are SNHLY and FYNNEI. The CDR3 region is CASNRQKSGELFF. CDR3 DNA sequence: TGTGCCAGCAACAGACAGAAGTCCGGGGAGCTGTTTTTT. Variable domain in full (rest from reference TRBV2 and TRBJ2-2): EPEVTQTPSHQVTQMGQEVILRCVPISNHLYFYWYRQILGQKVEFLVSFYNNEISEKSEIFDDQFSVERPDGSNFTLKIRSTKLEDSAMYFCASNRQKSGELFFGEGSRLTVL.

The rearrangement links TRBV27 to TRBJ2-1; no clear D gene. The CDR3 has 13 residues. The germline V and J ends were trimmed by 6 bases and 7 bases, with 13 bases remaining between them. Per germline, CDR1 MNHEY and CDR2 SMNVEV (reference sequence). The chain's CDR3 is CASSYVDGNEQFF. Written as DNA, the CDR3 is TGTGCCAGCAGCTACGTAGACGGGAATGAGCAGTTCTTC.

Concerning this clone: Other nucleotide sequences from this sample produce the same CDR3. The CDR3 bases are TGTGCCAGCAGCTTAGGACAGGGGAGCTCCTACGAGCAGTACTTC. The encoded protein is CASSLGQGSSYEQYF. This sequence joins TRBV5-4 and TRBJ2-7, with 9 bases identical to TRBD1. This CDR3 has 15 residues. CDR1 and CDR2 (germline): SGHNT, YYREEE (reference sequence). J gave up 0 bases and V 2 bases, and 3 bases lay outside the gene matches.

V and J are TRBV30 and TRBJ1-1; D possibly corresponds to TRBD1 (5 bases). Germline V gene lookup returns CDR1 GTSNPN and CDR2 SVGIG (reference sequence). Trimming stripped 0 bases from V and 10 bases from J, with 15 bases between. This CDR3 is built from 13 residues. The CDR3 DNA follows: TGTGCCTGGAGTGTACGGGAGGGACTGGGAGCTTTCTTT. It encodes CAWSVREGLGAFF.

The chain uses TRBV27 and TRBJ2-3; TRBD2 might be the D (6 bases). Germline loops: CDR1 MNHEY, CDR2 SMNVEV (reference sequence). V shed 3 bases and J shed 6 bases, with 13 bases lying between them. The CDR3 loop spans 14 amino acids. The CDR3 loop is CASSFVTSIDTQYF. CDR3 nucleotides: TGTGCCAGCAGTTTTGTGACTAGTATCGATACGCAGTATTTT.

In its sample, this clone was seen a few times. This chain connects TRBV4-2 to TRBJ2-1; 8 nucleotides line up with TRBD2. Looked up from germline, CDR1 is LGHNA and CDR2 is YNFKEQ. With 2 bases clipped from V and 6 bases from J, the junction kept 12 bases outside the gene matches. This CDR3 spans 17 amino acids. The CDR3 sequence is CASSQQGITGTSNEQFF. Here the CDR3 DNA reads TGTGCCAGCAGCCAACAAGGAATTACCGGGACTAGCAATGAGCAGTTCTTC.

The V and J genes are TRBV3-1 (or the pseudogene TRBV3-2) and TRBJ2-5; TRBD2 agrees at 9 bases. The germline CDR1 and CDR2 sequences are LGHDT and YNNKEL (reference sequence). The V and J ends lost 3 bases and 4 bases, in that order; junction bases with no gene match: 9. The CDR3 consists of 16 residues. The CDR3 here is CASSHSRASGTETQYF. Here the CDR3 DNA reads TGTGCCAGCAGCCATTCCAGGGCTAGCGGGACAGAGACCCAGTACTTC.

The chain couples TRBV5-4 to TRBJ2-3; 9 bases are shared with TRBD2. Trimming at V came to 0 bases and at J to 4 bases, leaving 9 bases not matched to a gene. The CDR3 has 17 residues. The germline CDR1 and CDR2 sequences are SGHNT and YYREEE (reference sequence). CDR3 bases: TGTGCCAGCAGCTTGGGGACCGGCGGGAGGGGCGCAGATACGCAGTATTTT. This codes for CASSLGTGGRGADTQYF.